These 7 T cell receptor beta chains came from one sample sequenced in a study of blood T cell repertoires in COVID-19. Assay: immunoSEQ multiplex PCR; the TCRdb copy retains only in-frame clones and omits some. The sample consists of 250,000 or so clones, approximately 84% of them appearing once. Material: PBMCs or T cells enriched from blood (not recorded which). Every receptor here comes from a woman aged 45-60 years who had been exposed to COVID-19.

This rearrangement joins TRBV5-1 to TRBJ1-1; D ambiguous. CDR1 and CDR2 (germline): SGHRS, YFSETQ. The CDR3 spans 14 residues. Trimming removed 1 base at V and 1 base at J, with 8 bases between. CDR3: CASSLSPGNTEAFF. The CDR3 coding sequence is TGCGCCAGCAGCTTGTCCCCAGGGAACACTGAAGCTTTCTTT.

The V call is TRBV29-1, the J call TRBJ1-1; 10 nucleotides align to TRBD1. Germline values: CDR1 SQVTM, CDR2 ANQGSEA. V lost 7 bases and J lost 1; bases outside the gene matches: 3. The length of the CDR3 is 13 residues. CDR3 DNA: TGCAGCGCGAGACAGGGGGCGAACACTGAAGCTTTCTTT. This gives the protein CSARQGANTEAFF.

This rearrangement joins TRBV5-5 to TRBJ1-1; TRBD1 agrees at 7 bases. This CDR3 comprises 16 residues. Germline loops: CDR1 SGHKS, CDR2 YYEKEE (reference sequence). Losses at the gene ends were 3 bases for V and 7 bases for J; bases not matched to a gene: 15. This CDR3 is CASSWAQEQGKVEAFF. The CDR3 DNA follows: TGTGCCAGCAGCTGGGCCCAGGAACAGGGGAAGGTTGAAGCTTTCTTT.

CDR3 loop: CASTQGGYGYTF. Written as DNA, the CDR3 is TGTGCCAGCACTCAGGGTGGTTATGGCTACACCTTC. The chain joins TRBV12-3 or TRBV12-4 to TRBJ1-2, with D possibly TRBD1 on 5 matching bases. The CDR3 has 12 residues. V lost 7 bases, J lost 5 bases, and 11 bases lay in between.

Here the CDR3 reads CAITESRATGELFF. CDR3 sequence (DNA): TGTGCCATCACCGAGAGCAGGGCGACCGGGGAGCTGTTTTTT. The chain joins TRBV10-3 to TRBJ2-2; possible D gene TRBD1, 5 bases. Trimming cost V 7 bases and J 5 bases, with 14 bases left between them. The germline V gene encodes CDR1 ENHRY and CDR2 SYGVKD. CDR3 length: 14 amino acids.

The chain joins TRBV28 to TRBJ1-4; 7 bases are a match to TRBD1. This CDR3 has 14 residues. V shed 4 bases, J shed 3 bases, and the junction held 2 bases outside the gene matches. Germline V CDR1 and CDR2: MDHEN, SYDVKM. The CDR3 DNA reads TGTGCCAGCAGTTCAGGGGGGTCTAATGAAAAACTGTTTTTT. It yields the protein CASSSGGSNEKLFF.

The V gene is TRBV6-4, the J gene TRBJ1-1; D remains ambiguous. Trimming pared 7 bases from V and 0 bases from J, leaving 9 bases between. The CDR3 spans 13 residues. Germline CDR1 MRHNA, CDR2 SNTAGT. CDR3 nucleotide sequence: TGTGCCAGCACCAAGGAGCTGAACACTGAAGCTTTCTTT. This codes for CASTKELNTEAFF.